This T cell receptor (beta chain) emerged from a study of glioma-infiltrating T cells. As for the study in general: Presurgical dexamethasone in glioma patients lasted six or fewer days.

Study observations and caveats: Above-expected tissue-blood divergence occurred in all gliomas, most in low-grade ones.

The iRepertoire nested amplicon-rescue multiplex PCR amplified TCR alpha and beta CDR3s from RNA. TCRdb recomputed calls from the multiplex PCR reads with MiXCR, one row per CDR3 protein. The table includes roughly 350,000 distinct CDR3 sequences, less than 50% detected once. This CDR3 spans 12 amino acids. Trimming cost V 1 base and J 12 bases, with 13 bases left between them. The germline gives CDR1 MNHNS, CDR2 SASEGT. This clonotype occurred many times. Its target is not known. This rearrangement joins TRBV6-1 to TRBJ2-7; D not certain. The receptor comes from a human donor with low-grade glioma or glioblastoma, undergoing nonglioma brain surgery, or in good health (not recorded which). Sequenced: glioma tissue, nonneoplastic brain tissue, or PBMCs (not recorded which). CDR3 bases: TGTGCCAGCAGTGAAGGCCGGTTACGCGGGTACTTC. Translating it yields CASSEGRLRGYF.